Following are 18 T cell receptor beta chains from one sample sequenced in a study of blood T cell repertoires in COVID-19 (dated by TCRdb to about 2020). Receptors were amplified or captured by the immunoSEQ multiplex PCR assay. TCRdb took over this immuneACCESS table, retaining in-frame rearrangements with V and J assigned. Such tables are incomplete; in checked studies, under half of the missing clones stem from an unresolved V gene, and the remainder is unexplained. The sample table contains 250,000 or so clones; only one count was recorded for roughly 89% of them. 2.1% of the sample is held by the ten biggest clonotypes. Sequencing was performed on peripheral blood. These receptors originate from a woman aged 60-70 years with COVID-19, enrolled during active disease.

The V gene is TRBV3-1 (or the pseudogene TRBV3-2), the J gene TRBJ2-3; D possibly corresponds to TRBD1 (6 bases). The germline gives CDR1 LGHDT, CDR2 YNNKEL (reference sequence). V was cut by 5 bases and J by 6 bases, with 15 bases left in between. The CDR3 has 14 amino acids. In DNA, the CDR3 is TGTGCCAGCAGCTCAAGACAGGCGAGGGATACGCAGTATTTT. This encodes CASSSRQARDTQYF.

The chain recombines TRBV29-1 with TRBJ1-3; tentatively, D is TRBD1 (6 bases). The CDR3 is 13 amino acids. Looked up from germline, CDR1 is SQVTM and CDR2 is ANQGSEA. V was cut by 4 bases and J by 2 bases, with 9 bases left in between. The CDR3 DNA is TGCAGCGTTGCAGGGGCACCTGGAAACACCATATATTTT. Translation gives CSVAGAPGNTIYF.

V gene TRBV6-5 combines with J gene TRBJ1-6; D is uncertain. CDR1 is MNHEY, CDR2 SVGAGI, per germline. The CDR3 totals 15 residues. The CDR3 DNA follows: TGTGCGACCGCTGGCCAAGTCGACAATAATTCACCCCTCCACTTT. Translation: CATAGQVDNNSPLHF.

The chain has TRBV1 and TRBJ2-1; the table's TRBD1 call for D was not verified on the DNA. TRBV1 is a recognized pseudogene. The CDR3 extends over 15 amino acids. As DNA, the CDR3 is TGCACCAGCAAAACCCAGGGGGGCTGTGGGGATGAGCAGTTCTTC. Its protein product is CTSKTQGGCGDEQFF.

V gene TRBV7-8 combines with J gene TRBJ2-1; a possible D gene is TRBD2 (5 bases). The CDR3 spans 13 residues. V was clipped by 3 bases and J by 6 bases, with 9 bases between them. In germline, CDR1 is SGHVS, CDR2 FQNEAQ. The CDR3 nucleotides read TGTGCCAGCAGCTTCCAGCGGCGCAATGAGCAGTTCTTC. It is translated as CASSFQRRNEQFF. Filled out from reference TRBV7-8 and TRBJ2-1, the complete variable domain reads GAGVSQSPRYKVAKRGQDVALRCDPISGHVSLFWYQQALGQGPEFLTYFQNEAQLDKSGLPSDRFFAERPEGSVSTLKIQRTQQEDSAVYLCASSFQRRNEQFFGPGTRLTVL.

This chain uses TRBV9 with TRBJ2-1, with a possible D match to TRBD2 (7 bases). Between the trimmed V and J ends, which lost 0 bases and 0 bases, there was a span of 10 bases. The CDR3 is 16 amino acids. Germline V gives CDR1 SGDLS, CDR2 YYNGEE. This CDR3 is CASSVAAGASYNEQFF. CDR3 bases: TGTGCCAGCAGCGTAGCTGCGGGGGCCTCCTACAATGAGCAGTTCTTC.

The chain couples TRBV4-3 to TRBJ1-2, with D maybe TRBD1 (5 bases). The germline V gene encodes CDR1 LGHNA and CDR2 YSLEER. The CDR3 is 16 residues long. Trimming left V 0 bases short and J 4 bases short, with 15 bases between. In nucleotides, the CDR3 is TGCGCCAGCAGCCAAGATTTACAGGTTCTTCTCTATGGCTACACCTTC. Translated, it gives CASSQDLQVLLYGYTF.

This sequence joins TRBV18 and TRBJ2-3, with a possible D match to TRBD1 (5 bases). Trimming took 2 bases from V and 2 from J, leaving 5 bases between them. CDR3 length: 13 amino acids. Germline CDR1 KGHSH, CDR2 LQKENI. In nucleotides, the CDR3 is TGTGCCAGCTCACCAGGACACACAGATACGCAGTATTTT. This sequence encodes CASSPGHTDTQYF. Looking up the rest from reference TRBV18 and TRBJ2-3 gives the full variable domain: NAGVMQNPRHLVRRRGQEARLRCSPMKGHSHVYWYRQLPEEGLKFMVYLQKENIIDESGMPKERFSAEFPKEGPSILRIQQVVRGDSAAYFCASSPGHTDTQYFGPGTRLTVL.

The chain is built from TRBV6-4 and TRBJ1-2, with D perhaps matching TRBD1 (5 bases). Germline assignment: CDR1 MRHNA and CDR2 SNTAGT. V was shortened by 10 bases and J by 8 bases, with 20 bases between the two germline ends. This CDR3 comprises 13 residues. The CDR3 reads CATRRTPQGGYTF. DNA for the CDR3: TGTGCCACCCGACGGACCCCTCAGGGCGGCTACACCTTC.

The rearrangement uses TRBV12-1 and TRBJ1-1. TRBV12-1 is a documented pseudogene. The CDR3 length is 15 residues. The DNA for the CDR3 is TGTGCCAGCAGCTTTGTTGGGGGGGCCATCACTGAAGCTTTCTTT. As protein: CASSFVGGAITEAFF.

The CDR3 spells CASSLSSRGNSPLHF. In nucleotides, the CDR3 is TGTGCCAGCAGCTTGTCGAGCAGGGGCAATTCACCCCTCCACTTT. The chain uses TRBV7-2 and TRBJ1-6; tentatively, D is TRBD1 (6 bases). With 3 bases removed from V and 7 bases from J, the gap between germline ends came to 13 bases. The CDR3 sequence is 15 residues long. CDR1 and CDR2 from the germline V gene are SGHTA and FQGNSA.

About this clone: In the same sample, other DNA sequences code for this CDR3. The V call is TRBV9, the J call TRBJ2-3; D unresolved. CDR3 size: 14 residues. Germline CDR1 reads SGDLS; CDR2 reads YYNGEE. Trimming removed 2 bases from V and 0 bases from J, with 7 bases in between. The CDR3, as DNA: TGTGCCAGCAGCGTGGCTAGTAGCACAGATACGCAGTATTTT. Amino acids: CASSVASSTDTQYF.

J is TRBJ2-5 and V is TRBV4-2; weak D call: TRBD1 (6 bases). V was trimmed by 0 bases and J by 9 bases, leaving 20 bases between them. Germline V gene lookup returns CDR1 LGHNA and CDR2 YNFKEQ. The CDR3 sequence is 16 residues long. The CDR3 loop reads CASSQDQGQGRVAQYF. The CDR3 DNA follows: TGTGCCAGCAGCCAAGATCAGGGGCAGGGACGGGTGGCCCAGTACTTC.

This sequence joins TRBV11-2 and TRBJ1-2; no clear D gene. Per germline, CDR1 SGHAT and CDR2 FQNNGV. Trimming left V 1 base short and J 5 bases short, with 8 bases between. The length of the CDR3 is 13 residues. The CDR3 region has the DNA TGTGCCAGCAGCTTAGGAACAGTTTATGGCTACACCTTC. Protein product: CASSLGTVYGYTF.

The chain recombines TRBV6-5 with TRBJ1-3; no firm D call. There are 13 residues in the CDR3. The germline V gene has CDR1 MNHEY and CDR2 SVGAGI. V was pared by 7 bases and J by 3 bases, with 10 bases between. The CDR3 DNA follows: TGTGCCAGCACACCGGGGATTGGAAACACCATATATTTT. Translated, it gives CASTPGIGNTIYF.

This chain uses TRBV5-1 with TRBJ1-1, with D possibly being TRBD1 (6 bases). V was trimmed by 3 bases and J by 6 bases, leaving 15 bases between them. The CDR3 loop spans 14 amino acids. The germline gives CDR1 SGHRS, CDR2 YFSETQ. CDR3 DNA sequence: TGCGCCAGCAGCTGGACAGCTCAACGATCTGAAGCTTTCTTT. Its protein product is CASSWTAQRSEAFF.

V and J are TRBV7-6 and TRBJ1-6; tentative D call: TRBD1 (6 bases). CDR1 and CDR2 from the germline V gene are SGHVS and FNYEAQ. The CDR3 consists of 15 residues. With 1 base removed from V and 7 bases from J, the gap between germline ends came to 11 bases. CDR3 residues: CASSLGSQGNSPLHF. The CDR3 DNA is TGTGCCAGCAGCTTAGGGTCCCAGGGGAATTCACCCCTCCACTTT.

This chain joins TRBV5-6 and TRBJ1-4; D might be TRBD1 (6 bases). Trimming took 1 base from V and 4 from J, leaving 17 bases between them. Germline CDR1 is SGHDT and CDR2 is YYEEEE. The CDR3 covers 17 residues. DNA for the CDR3: TGTGCCAGCAGCTTGTCGGACGGGGGGCTGAGTAATGAAAAACTGTTTTTT. Amino acids: CASSLSDGGLSNEKLFF.